One sample yielded the 17 T cell receptor beta chains listed below, sequenced in a study of beta chain features in type 1 diabetes. Isolated RNA was reverse transcribed in full, so expressed TCRB transcripts were sequenced. Some clones are missing from TCRdb's copy, which holds only in-frame ones; the method was immunoSEQ multiplex PCR. This sample has 200,000 to 250,000 clones, with approximately 11% found just once. The sequenced sample consisted of central memory CD4+ T cells from blood. Receptor source: a man between 18 and 29 years old in good health.

The table lists this clone with a few counts. V gene TRBV15 combines with J gene TRBJ2-2; D not resolved. The CDR3 length is 14 residues. CDR1 is LNHNV, CDR2 YYDKDF, per germline (reference sequence). The V end lost 2 bases, the J end lost 7 bases, and 11 bases lay between the germline ends. Here the CDR3 reads CATSRSLYGGELFF. In nucleotides, the CDR3 is TGTGCCACCAGCAGATCATTATACGGCGGGGAGCTGTTTTTT.

This rearrangement joins TRBV7-8 to TRBJ2-1; D may be TRBD2 (6 bases). Looked up from germline, CDR1 is SGHVS and CDR2 is FQNEAQ. V was cut by 0 bases and J by 10 bases, with 19 bases left in between. This CDR3 contains 16 residues. CDR3 sequence (DNA): TGTGCCAGCAGCTTAGCACTAGCCACTCCCCGCGGGGAGCAGTTCTTC. Amino acids: CASSLALATPRGEQFF.

This clone has ten or more counts. The CDR3 nucleotides read TGTGCCTGGAGTGTCTCTACTAGCGGGAGTCTTGGGCAGTACTTC. This translates into CAWSVSTSGSLGQYF. The rearrangement joins TRBV30 to TRBJ2-7, with TRBD2 matching 11 bases. Trimming at V came to 0 bases and at J to 9 bases, leaving 10 bases not matched to a gene. CDR3 length equals 15 residues. CDR1 GTSNPN and CDR2 SVGIG come from the germline V gene (reference sequence).

This clone was found a few times. The chain has TRBV5-1 and TRBJ2-3; TRBD2 is a possible D gene (5 bases). The germline gives CDR1 SGHRS, CDR2 YFSETQ. Trimming stripped 4 bases from V and 3 bases from J, with 12 bases between. The CDR3 consists of 14 residues. CDR3 DNA: TGCGCCAGCAGCCCCGAACCGGGGACAGATACGCAGTATTTT. It encodes CASSPEPGTDTQYF.

This clone was counted between two and nine times. The rearrangement uses TRBV28 and TRBJ2-7; D uncertain. Deletions cut 3 bases from V and 6 bases from J, with 15 bases between. The V gene's germline CDR1 is MDHEN and CDR2 SYDVKM. This CDR3 is built from 14 residues. The CDR3 region is CASSLSRAALEQYF. DNA for the CDR3: TGTGCCAGCAGTTTGAGCCGGGCAGCCCTCGAGCAGTACTTC.

Only a few counts were recorded for this clone. V and J are TRBV29-1 and TRBJ2-3; TRBD2 matches 9 bases. Germline CDR1 and CDR2: SQVTM and ANQGSEA. The CDR3 runs 21 residues. Germline trimming cut 4 bases from V and 4 bases from J; bases unmatched to any gene: 27. In DNA form, the CDR3 reads TGCAGCGTTGGGGGACAGTCCCTTAGCGCGGGAGGGCCCCTCGACGCAGATACGCAGTATTTT. This translates into CSVGGQSLSAGGPLDADTQYF.

This chain links TRBV5-4 with TRBJ2-5, with unresolved D. Matching the DNA end better, TRBJ2-7 makes the J call doubtful. CDR1 and CDR2 from the germline V gene are SGHNT and YYREEE (reference sequence). The CDR3 consists of 13 residues. The CDR3 sequence is CASSQREGYEQYF. For the CDR3, the DNA is TGTGCCAGCAGCCAACGCGAAGGCTACGAGCAGTACTTC.

CDR3: CASSLMVAWVSGTQYF. CDR3 sequence (DNA): TGTGCCAGCAGCTTAATGGTCGCGTGGGTATCGGGTACGCAGTATTTT. The rearrangement joins TRBV7-6 to TRBJ2-3; D not resolved. The germline gives CDR1 SGHVS, CDR2 FNYEAQ. Trimming removed 2 bases at V and 8 bases at J, with 20 bases between. The CDR3 loop spans 16 amino acids.

This clone was detected only a few times. V and J are TRBV19 and TRBJ2-5; D possibly uses TRBD1 or TRBD2 (6 bases each). The CDR3 runs to 16 residues. CDR1 LNHDA and CDR2 SQIVND come from the germline V gene (reference sequence). The V end was cut by 6 bases, the J end by 2 bases, with 19 bases between. In DNA form, the CDR3 reads TGTGCCAGTAGAGCCGGCAGGGGAGGATCTCAAGAGACCCAGTACTTC. Protein product: CASRAGRGGSQETQYF.

The V and J genes are TRBV30 and TRBJ2-3; tentatively, D is TRBD2 (6 bases). The ends were cut back, 2 bases at V and 4 bases at J, with 16 bases in the middle. The CDR3 sequence is 15 residues long. CDR1 GTSNPN and CDR2 SVGIG come from the germline V gene (reference sequence). CDR3 sequence reads: CAWSPLRESSDTQYF. Written as DNA, the CDR3 is TGTGCCTGGAGTCCCCTTCGGGAGAGCTCAGATACGCAGTATTTT.

This clone was counted a few times. The chain employs TRBV2 and TRBJ1-1; TRBD1 matches at 8 bases. V lost 8 bases to trimming and J lost 5 bases; unmatched junction nucleotides: 4. Germline V CDR1 and CDR2: SNHLY, FYNNEI. This CDR3 has 12 amino acids. As DNA, the CDR3 is TGTGCCAGCGCGGACAGGGCAACTGAAGCTTTCTTT. This codes for CASADRATEAFF.

This clone was detected a few times. The chain links TRBV6-5 to TRBJ2-7, with 8 bases matching TRBD1. This CDR3 has 13 residues. Trimming took 6 bases from V and 6 from J; bases not matched to a gene: 7. Germline CDR1 is MNHEY and CDR2 is SVGAGI. The CDR3 region is CASRGGQAGEQYF. The CDR3 bases are TGTGCCAGCAGGGGGGGACAGGCCGGCGAGCAGTACTTC.

The sample holds many counts of this clone. This sequence joins TRBV2 and TRBJ2-4, with 7 bases fitting TRBD2. CDR1 is SNHLY, CDR2 FYNNEI, per germline. Unmatched junction bases numbered 7, after V lost 4 bases and J lost 7 bases. The CDR3 is made up of 14 amino acids. The CDR3 DNA reads as TGTGCCAGCAGTGTTGCCAACGGGGGGAACATTCAGTACTTC. Translated: CASSVANGGNIQYF.

The V and J genes are TRBV7-3 and TRBJ2-1; perhaps TRBD2 as D (5 bases). This CDR3 contains 15 residues. The V gene lost 0 bases and the J gene lost 5 bases, with 11 bases spanning the gap. The V gene's germline CDR1 is SGHTA and CDR2 FQGTGA. The CDR3 loop reads CASSLTASLDNEQFF. The CDR3 DNA is TGTGCCAGCAGCTTAACGGCTAGCTTGGACAATGAGCAGTTCTTC.

This clone was detected a few times. J is TRBJ1-5 and V is TRBV28; 9 bases are a match to TRBD1. The trim removed 4 bases at V and 4 bases at J, leaving 5 bases unmatched. The CDR3 totals 15 residues. Germline V gene data show CDR1 as MDHEN and CDR2 as SYDVKM. The CDR3 region is CASSSWDRVNQPQHF. The CDR3 bases are TGTGCCAGCAGTTCCTGGGACAGGGTAAATCAGCCCCAGCATTTT.

This clone was seen once. V is TRBV7-9 and J is TRBJ2-5; D may be TRBD2 (5 bases). The V end lost 5 bases, the J end lost 3 bases, and 16 bases lay between the germline ends. The germline V gene encodes CDR1 SEHNR and CDR2 FQNEAQ (reference sequence). The CDR3 has 15 residues. The DNA of the CDR3 is TGTGCCAGCAGCGTCCTTTGGGGAGCGGAAGAGACCCAGTACTTC. It encodes CASSVLWGAEETQYF. Variable domain in full (rest from reference TRBV7-9 and TRBJ2-5): DTGVSQNPRHKITKRGQNVTFRCDPISEHNRLYWYRQTLGQGPEFLTYFQNEAQLEKSRLLSDRFSAERPKGSFSTLEIQRTEQGDSAMYLCASSVLWGAEETQYFGPGTRLLVL.

With regard to this clone: A read error may account for a junction end that differs from germline. This chain uses TRBV7-2 with TRBJ2-7; D possibly matches TRBD1 or TRBD2 (6 bases each). CDR3 size: 15 residues. Looked up from germline, CDR1 is SGHTA and CDR2 is FQGNSA. CDR3 coding DNA: TGTGCCAGCAGATTAGGGGGGACGATCTCCTACGAGCAGTACTTC. It translates to CASRLGGTISYEQYF.